What follows are 8 T cell receptor beta chains derived from one specimen sequenced in a study of cytomegalovirus exposure and HLA in healthy donors. Libraries were prepared by immunoSEQ multiplex PCR; TCRdb keeps only in-frame clonotypes and omits some of them. The table shows 150,000 to 250,000 clones, with roughly 88% occurring only once. The specimen was PBMCs. Receptors originate from a woman in her thirties in good health and CMV-seropositive.

V gene TRBV7-2 combines with J gene TRBJ2-6; 7 bases match TRBD1. This CDR3 region has 17 residues. V shed 1 base, J shed 0 bases, and the junction held 3 bases outside the gene matches. Germline V CDR1 and CDR2: SGHTA, FQGNSA. CDR3 sequence: CASSLVGQHSGANVLTF. CDR3 sequence (DNA): TGTGCCAGCAGCTTAGTGGGACAGCACTCTGGGGCCAACGTCCTGACTTTC.

The chain combines TRBV7-9 with TRBJ1-4; TRBD1 is a possible D gene (6 bases). The germline V gene encodes CDR1 SEHNR and CDR2 FQNEAQ (reference sequence). The CDR3 covers 14 residues. V gave up 3 bases and J gave up 1 base, with 6 bases separating them. The CDR3 coding sequence is TGTGCCAGCAGCTTCAGGGGAACTAATGAAAAACTGTTTTTT. Translation: CASSFRGTNEKLFF.

The chain couples TRBV20-1 to TRBJ2-1; 7 bases align to TRBD2. From germline, CDR1 is DFQATT and CDR2 SNEGSKA (reference sequence). The J segment lost 8 bases and the V segment lost 3 bases, leaving 1 base of the junction unmatched. The CDR3 consists of 11 residues. The CDR3 reads CSASLADEQFF. The CDR3 region has the DNA TGCAGTGCTAGTCTAGCGGATGAGCAGTTCTTC.

This chain links TRBV14 with TRBJ2-7, with 8 bases identical to TRBD1. The germline V gene has CDR1 SGHDN and CDR2 FVKESK. This CDR3 is 16 amino acids long. V gave up 4 bases and J gave up 2 bases; unmatched junction bases: 10. In DNA form, the CDR3 reads TGTGCCAGCAGCCGACTTACAGGGGGAGCTGCCTACGAGCAGTACTTC. It is translated as CASSRLTGGAAYEQYF.

The chain carries TRBV6-6 and TRBJ1-3, with no clear D. The ends were cut back, 5 bases at V and 4 bases at J, with 9 bases in the middle. The CDR3 totals 13 residues. From germline, CDR1 is MNHNY and CDR2 SVGAGI (reference sequence). The CDR3 DNA sequence: TGTGCCAGCAGTATACAACAGGGAAACACCATATATTTT. Translating it yields CASSIQQGNTIYF.

The chain combines TRBV27 with TRBJ1-5; 8 positions match TRBD1. Germline V gene sequence: CDR1 MNHEY, CDR2 SMNVEV (reference sequence). V dropped 7 bases and J dropped 0; count of bases not matched to a gene: 11. This CDR3 region has 17 residues. DNA for the CDR3: TGTGCCAGCAAAAGACAGGGGCTCGGGTATAGCAATCAGCCCCAGCATTTT. Protein sequence: CASKRQGLGYSNQPQHF.

This clone was detected only once. The J gene is TRBJ2-1, the V gene TRBV30; possibly TRBD1 for D (5 bases). The CDR3 contains 19 residues. Germline CDR1 reads GTSNPN; CDR2 reads SVGIG (reference sequence). V gave up 3 bases and J gave up 4 bases, with 28 bases separating them. The CDR3 DNA reads as TGTGCCTGGAGCGGTTCCCAGGGCAGGCAAACGATCTCTTACAATGAGCAGTTCTTC. This gives the protein CAWSGSQGRQTISYNEQFF. The complete variable domain, with remaining parts taken from reference TRBV30 and TRBJ2-1, reads SQTIHQWPATLVQPVGSPLSLECTVEGTSNPNLYWYRQAAGRGLQLLFYSVGIGQISSEVPQNLSASRPQDRQFILSSKKLLLSDSGFYLCAWSGSQGRQTISYNEQFFGPGTRLTVL.

This clone was seen only once. V gene TRBV30 combines with J gene TRBJ1-2; the match to TRBD1 covers 7 bases. This CDR3 is built from 15 residues. Trimming removed 3 bases from V and 8 bases from J; junction bases left unmatched: 15. Germline lookup yields CDR1 GTSNPN and CDR2 SVGIG (reference sequence). CDR3 in DNA: TGTGCCTGGAGCTCATTTTCCGGGACAGTTCAAGGCTACACCTTC. This sequence encodes CAWSSFSGTVQGYTF.